Each of the 4 T cell receptor beta chains below was sequenced from the same sample in a study of CD8+ T cells in alopecia areata. The authors extracted RNA and reverse transcribed it into cDNA as the sequencing template. Clones were sequenced by immunoSEQ multiplex PCR, and TCRdb holds only the in-frame ones, with some missing. This sample has roughly 150,000 clones, with 45% to 60% found just once. The sequencing used CD8+ T cells sorted from blood, collected at week 0. The receptor source for this set is a human donor with alopecia areata.

J is TRBJ2-6 and V is TRBV9, with TRBD1 identical over 9 bases. V lost 2 bases to trimming and J lost 0 bases; unmatched junction nucleotides: 3. This CDR3 is built from 17 residues. Germline V gene lookup returns CDR1 SGDLS and CDR2 YYNGEE. For the CDR3, the DNA is TGTGCCAGCAGCGTCGGGACAGGGTTCTCTGGGGCCAACGTCCTGACTTTC. It specifies CASSVGTGFSGANVLTF.

This chain links TRBV29-1 with TRBJ2-5, with D unclear. This CDR3 is 14 amino acids long. V was trimmed by 0 bases and J by 1 base, leaving 9 bases between them. The germline V gene has CDR1 SQVTM and CDR2 ANQGSEA. Here the CDR3 reads CSVEDLTAQETQYF. DNA of the CDR3: TGCAGCGTTGAAGATCTTACTGCCCAAGAGACCCAGTACTTC. The complete variable domain, with remaining parts taken from reference TRBV29-1 and TRBJ2-5, reads SAVISQKPSRDICQRGTSLTIQCQVDSQVTMMFWYRQQPGQSLTLIATANQGSEATYESGFVIDKFPISRPNLTFSTLTVSNMSPEDSSIYLCSVEDLTAQETQYFGPGTRLLVL.

This clone occurred a few times. The chain links TRBV4-3 to TRBJ2-2; D gene unclear. Germline loops: CDR1 LGHNA, CDR2 YSLEER. The CDR3 is 16 residues long. V lost 4 bases and J 0 bases, leaving 12 bases between the germline ends. This CDR3 is CASSPHGDANTGELFF. In DNA, the CDR3 is TGCGCCAGCAGCCCCCACGGCGACGCGAACACCGGGGAGCTGTTTTTT.

This chain joins TRBV2 and TRBJ2-1; 12 positions match TRBD2. This CDR3 comprises 16 residues. Germline-derived CDR1 and CDR2 are SNHLY and FYNNEI. V shed 8 bases, J shed 10 bases, and the junction held 15 bases outside the gene matches. This CDR3 reads CASRTSGEVYVREQFF. CDR3 coding DNA: TGTGCCAGCCGGACTAGCGGGGAGGTCTACGTTCGGGAGCAGTTCTTC. Full variable domain (remainder filled in from reference TRBV2 and TRBJ2-1): EPEVTQTPSHQVTQMGQEVILRCVPISNHLYFYWYRQILGQKVEFLVSFYNNEISEKSEIFDDQFSVERPDGSNFTLKIRSTKLEDSAMYFCASRTSGEVYVREQFFGPGTRLTVL.